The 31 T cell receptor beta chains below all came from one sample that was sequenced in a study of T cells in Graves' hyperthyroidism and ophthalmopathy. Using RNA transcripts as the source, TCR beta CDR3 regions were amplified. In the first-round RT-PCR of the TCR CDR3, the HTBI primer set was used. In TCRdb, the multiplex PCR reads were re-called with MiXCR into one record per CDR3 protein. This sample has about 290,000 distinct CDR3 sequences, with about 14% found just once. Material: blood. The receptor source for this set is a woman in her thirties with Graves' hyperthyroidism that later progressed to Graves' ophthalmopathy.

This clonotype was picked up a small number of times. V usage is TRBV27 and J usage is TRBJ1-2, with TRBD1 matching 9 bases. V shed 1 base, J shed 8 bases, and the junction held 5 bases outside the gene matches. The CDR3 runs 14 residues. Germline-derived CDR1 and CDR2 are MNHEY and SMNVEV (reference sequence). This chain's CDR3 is CASSLYGTGLGYTF. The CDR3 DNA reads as TGTGCCAGCAGTTTATATGGGACAGGGTTAGGCTACACCTTC.

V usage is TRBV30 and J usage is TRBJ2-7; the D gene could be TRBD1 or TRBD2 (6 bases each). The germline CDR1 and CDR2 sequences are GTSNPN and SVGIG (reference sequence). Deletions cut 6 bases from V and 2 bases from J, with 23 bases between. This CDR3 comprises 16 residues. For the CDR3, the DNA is TGTGCCTGCAAGCGAAGGGGGGACGGCTATACCTACGAGCAGTACTTC. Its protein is CACKRRGDGYTYEQYF. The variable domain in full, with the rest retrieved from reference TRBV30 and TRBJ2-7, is SQTIHQWPATLVQPVGSPLSLECTVEGTSNPNLYWYRQAAGRGLQLLFYSVGIGQISSEVPQNLSASRPQDRQFILSSKKLLLSDSGFYLCACKRRGDGYTYEQYFGPGTRLTVT.

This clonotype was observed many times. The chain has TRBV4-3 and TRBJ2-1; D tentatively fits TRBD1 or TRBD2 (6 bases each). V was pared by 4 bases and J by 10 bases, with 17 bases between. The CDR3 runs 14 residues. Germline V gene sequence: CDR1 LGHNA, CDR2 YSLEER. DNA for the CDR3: TGCGCCAGCAGCCGAGAAGTCGGGGGCTTCGAGCAGTTCTTC. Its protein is CASSREVGGFEQFF.

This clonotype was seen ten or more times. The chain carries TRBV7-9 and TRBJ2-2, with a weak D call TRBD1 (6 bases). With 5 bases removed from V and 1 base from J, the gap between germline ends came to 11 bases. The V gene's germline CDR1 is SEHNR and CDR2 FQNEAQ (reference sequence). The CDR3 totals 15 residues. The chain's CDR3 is CASSLPDRNTGELFF. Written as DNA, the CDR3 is TGTGCCAGCAGCCTGCCGGACAGGAACACCGGGGAGCTGTTTTTT.

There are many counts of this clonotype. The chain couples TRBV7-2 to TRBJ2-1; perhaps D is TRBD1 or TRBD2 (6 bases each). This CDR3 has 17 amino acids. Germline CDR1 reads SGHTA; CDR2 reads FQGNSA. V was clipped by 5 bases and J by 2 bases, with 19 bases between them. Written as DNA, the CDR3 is TGTGCCAGCAGCACCTGGAGGGGGGCCAATACCTACAATGAGCAGTTCTTC. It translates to CASSTWRGANTYNEQFF.

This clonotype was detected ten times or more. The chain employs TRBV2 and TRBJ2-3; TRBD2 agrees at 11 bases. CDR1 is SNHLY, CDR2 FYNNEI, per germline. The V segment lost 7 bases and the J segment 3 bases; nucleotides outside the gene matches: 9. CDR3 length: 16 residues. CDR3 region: CASKTRASGRTDTQYF. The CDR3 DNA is TGTGCCAGCAAGACTAGAGCTAGCGGGAGGACAGATACGCAGTATTTT. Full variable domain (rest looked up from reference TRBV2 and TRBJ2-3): EPEVTQTPSHQVTQMGQEVILRCVPISNHLYFYWYRQILGQKVEFLVSFYNNEISEKSEIFDDQFSVERPDGSNFTLKIRSTKLEDSAMYFCASKTRASGRTDTQYFGPGTRLTVL.

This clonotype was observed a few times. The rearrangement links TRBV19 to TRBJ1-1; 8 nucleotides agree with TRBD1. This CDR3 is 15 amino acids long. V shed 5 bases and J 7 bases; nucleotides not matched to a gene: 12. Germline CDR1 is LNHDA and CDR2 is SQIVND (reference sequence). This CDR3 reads CASSPTPTGALEAFF. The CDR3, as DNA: TGTGCCAGTAGTCCAACCCCGACAGGGGCTCTTGAAGCTTTCTTT.

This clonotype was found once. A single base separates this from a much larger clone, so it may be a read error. The CDR3 nucleotides read TGTGCCAGCAGTCCCCTCGGGGGGAGTCTGAATGAGCAGTCCTTC. It is translated as CASSPLGGSLNEQSF. The V gene is TRBV6-1, the J gene TRBJ2-1; 7 nucleotides line up with TRBD2. Germline V gene sequence: CDR1 MNHNS, CDR2 SASEGT. This CDR3 has 15 amino acids.

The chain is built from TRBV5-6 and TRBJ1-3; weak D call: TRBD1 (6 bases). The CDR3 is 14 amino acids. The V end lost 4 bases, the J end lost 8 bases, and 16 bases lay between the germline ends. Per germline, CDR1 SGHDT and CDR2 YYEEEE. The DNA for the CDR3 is TGTGCCAGCAGCCAAAGACAGGACTCACACACCATATATTTT. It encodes CASSQRQDSHTIYF.

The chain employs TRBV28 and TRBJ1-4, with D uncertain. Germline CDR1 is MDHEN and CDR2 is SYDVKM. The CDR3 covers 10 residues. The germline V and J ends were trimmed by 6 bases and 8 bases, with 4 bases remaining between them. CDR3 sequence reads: CASRGEKLFF. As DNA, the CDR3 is TGTGCCAGCAGGGGAGAAAAACTGTTTTTT.

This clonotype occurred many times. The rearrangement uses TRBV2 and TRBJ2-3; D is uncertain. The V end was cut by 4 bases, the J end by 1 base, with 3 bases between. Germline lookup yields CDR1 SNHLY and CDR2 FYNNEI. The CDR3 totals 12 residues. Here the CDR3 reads CASSVGTDTQYF. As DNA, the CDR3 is TGTGCCAGCAGTGTGGGCACAGATACGCAGTATTTT.

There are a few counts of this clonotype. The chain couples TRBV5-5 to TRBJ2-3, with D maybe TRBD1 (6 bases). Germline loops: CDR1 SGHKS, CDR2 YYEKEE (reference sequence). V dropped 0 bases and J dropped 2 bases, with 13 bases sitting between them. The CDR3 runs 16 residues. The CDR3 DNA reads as TGTGCCAGCAGCTTGGGGACAGTCAGAGACACAGATACGCAGTATTTT. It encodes CASSLGTVRDTDTQYF.

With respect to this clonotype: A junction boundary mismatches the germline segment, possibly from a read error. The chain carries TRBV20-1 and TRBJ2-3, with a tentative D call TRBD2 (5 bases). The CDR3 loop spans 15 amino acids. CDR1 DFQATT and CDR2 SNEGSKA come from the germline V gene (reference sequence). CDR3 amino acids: CSARGQDLGTDTRYF. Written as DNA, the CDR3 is TGCAGTGCTAGAGGGCAGGACTTGGGCACAGATACGCGGTATTTT.

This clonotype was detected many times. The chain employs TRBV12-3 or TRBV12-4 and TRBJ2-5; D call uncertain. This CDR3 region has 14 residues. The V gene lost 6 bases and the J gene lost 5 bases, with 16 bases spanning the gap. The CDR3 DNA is TGTGCCAGCAGCCCCGGGCCAAGCTGGGAGACCCAGTACTTC. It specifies CASSPGPSWETQYF.

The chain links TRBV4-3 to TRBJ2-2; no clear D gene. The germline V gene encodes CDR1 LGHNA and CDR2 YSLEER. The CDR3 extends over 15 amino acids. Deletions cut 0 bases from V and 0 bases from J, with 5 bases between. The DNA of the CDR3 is TGCGCCAGCAGCCAAGACTATTCGAACACCGGGGAGCTGTTTTTT. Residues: CASSQDYSNTGELFF.

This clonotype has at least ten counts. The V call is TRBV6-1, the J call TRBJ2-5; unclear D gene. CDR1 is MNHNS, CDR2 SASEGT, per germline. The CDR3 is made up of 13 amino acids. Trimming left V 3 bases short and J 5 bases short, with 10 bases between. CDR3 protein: CASSDDRAETQYF. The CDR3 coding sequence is TGTGCCAGCAGTGATGATAGAGCGGAGACCCAGTACTTC.

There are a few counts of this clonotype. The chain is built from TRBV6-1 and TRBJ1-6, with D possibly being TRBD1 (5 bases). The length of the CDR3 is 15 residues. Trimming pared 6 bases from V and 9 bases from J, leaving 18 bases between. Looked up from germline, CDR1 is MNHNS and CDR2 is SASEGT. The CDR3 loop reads CASSRGTVEGSPLHF. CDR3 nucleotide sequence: TGTGCCAGCAGCCGGGGGACGGTGGAGGGTTCACCCCTCCACTTT.

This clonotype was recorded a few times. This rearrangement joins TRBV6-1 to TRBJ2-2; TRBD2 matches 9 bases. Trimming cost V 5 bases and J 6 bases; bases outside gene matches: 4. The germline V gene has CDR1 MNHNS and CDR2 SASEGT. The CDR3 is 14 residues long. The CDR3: CASSRTSEAGELFF. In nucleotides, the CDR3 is TGTGCCAGCAGTCGGACTAGCGAGGCCGGGGAGCTGTTTTTT.

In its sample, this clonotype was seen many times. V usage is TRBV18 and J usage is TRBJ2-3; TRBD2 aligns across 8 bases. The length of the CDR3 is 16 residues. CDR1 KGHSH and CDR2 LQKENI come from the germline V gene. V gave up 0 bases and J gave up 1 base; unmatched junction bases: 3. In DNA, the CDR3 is TGTGCCAGCTCACCACCTAGCGGGAAAGGCACAGATACGCAGTATTTT. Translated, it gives CASSPPSGKGTDTQYF.

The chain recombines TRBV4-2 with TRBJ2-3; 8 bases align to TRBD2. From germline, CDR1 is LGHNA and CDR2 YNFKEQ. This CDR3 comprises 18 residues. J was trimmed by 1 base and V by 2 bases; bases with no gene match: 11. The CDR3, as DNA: TGTGCCAGCAGCCAACCTCTCTCGACTAGCGCGGGCACAGATACGCAGTATTTT. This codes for CASSQPLSTSAGTDTQYF.

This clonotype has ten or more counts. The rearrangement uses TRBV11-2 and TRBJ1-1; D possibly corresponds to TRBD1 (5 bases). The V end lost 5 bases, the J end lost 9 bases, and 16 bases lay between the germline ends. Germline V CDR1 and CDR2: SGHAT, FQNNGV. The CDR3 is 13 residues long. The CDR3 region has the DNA TGTGCCAGCAGCCACCGGGGGGGAGAGAAAGCTTTCTTT. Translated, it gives CASSHRGGEKAFF.

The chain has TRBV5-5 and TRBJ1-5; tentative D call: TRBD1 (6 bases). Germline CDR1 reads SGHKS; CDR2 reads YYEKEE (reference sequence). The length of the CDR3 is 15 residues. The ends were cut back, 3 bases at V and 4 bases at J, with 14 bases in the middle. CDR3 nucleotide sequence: TGTGCCAGCAGCTCGGGGCAGGGGTCAAATCAGCCCCAGCATTTT. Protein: CASSSGQGSNQPQHF.

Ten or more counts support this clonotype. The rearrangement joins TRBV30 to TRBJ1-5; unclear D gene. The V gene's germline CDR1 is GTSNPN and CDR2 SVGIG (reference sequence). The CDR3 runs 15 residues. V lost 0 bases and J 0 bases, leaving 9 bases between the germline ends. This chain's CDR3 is CAWSVRATSNQPQHF. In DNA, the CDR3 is TGTGCCTGGAGTGTACGGGCAACTAGCAATCAGCCCCAGCATTTT.

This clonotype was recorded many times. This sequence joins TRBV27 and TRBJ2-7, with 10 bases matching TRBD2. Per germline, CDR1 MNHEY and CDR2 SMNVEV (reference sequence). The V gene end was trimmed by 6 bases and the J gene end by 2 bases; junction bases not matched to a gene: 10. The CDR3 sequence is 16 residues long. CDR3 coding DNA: TGTGCCAGCAGATCCACCGGACTAGCGGAAACCTACGAGCAGTACTTC. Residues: CASRSTGLAETYEQYF.

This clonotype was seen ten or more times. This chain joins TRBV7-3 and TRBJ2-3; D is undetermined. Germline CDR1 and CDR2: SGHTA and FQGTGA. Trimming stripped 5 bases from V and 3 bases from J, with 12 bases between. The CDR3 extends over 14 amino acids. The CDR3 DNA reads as TGTGCCAGCAGCCCCTCGCCCCAAACAGATACGCAGTATTTT. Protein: CASSPSPQTDTQYF.

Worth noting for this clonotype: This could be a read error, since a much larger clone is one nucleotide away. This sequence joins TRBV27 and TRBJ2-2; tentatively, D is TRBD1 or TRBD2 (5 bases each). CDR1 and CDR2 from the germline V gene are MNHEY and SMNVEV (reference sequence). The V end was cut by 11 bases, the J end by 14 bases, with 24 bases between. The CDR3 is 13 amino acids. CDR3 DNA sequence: TGTGCCTCAGGGTCGGACTCCCCGGGGAAACTGTTTTTT. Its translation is CASGSDSPGKLFF.

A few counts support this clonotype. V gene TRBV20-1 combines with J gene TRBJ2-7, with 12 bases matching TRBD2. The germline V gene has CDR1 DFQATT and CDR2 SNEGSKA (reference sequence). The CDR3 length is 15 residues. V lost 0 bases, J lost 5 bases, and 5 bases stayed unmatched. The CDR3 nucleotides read TGCAGTGCTAGAGACGGACTAGCGGGATACCACGAGCAGTACTTC. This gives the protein CSARDGLAGYHEQYF.

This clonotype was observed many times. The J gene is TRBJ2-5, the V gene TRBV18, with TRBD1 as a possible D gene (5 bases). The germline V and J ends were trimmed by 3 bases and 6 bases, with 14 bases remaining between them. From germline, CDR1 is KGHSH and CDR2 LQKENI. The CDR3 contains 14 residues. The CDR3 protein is CASSPDAKGKTQYF. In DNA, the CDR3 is TGTGCCAGCTCACCGGACGCAAAGGGGAAGACCCAGTACTTC. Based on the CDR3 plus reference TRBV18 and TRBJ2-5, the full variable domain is NAGVMQNPRHLVRRRGQEARLRCSPMKGHSHVYWYRQLPEEGLKFMVYLQKENIIDESGMPKERFSAEFPKEGPSILRIQQVVRGDSAAYFCASSPDAKGKTQYFGPGTRLLVL.

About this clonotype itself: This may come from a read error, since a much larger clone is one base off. In DNA, the CDR3 is TGTGCCAGCAGGACGGAGCCTAGAGGGATGACAGAGTATTTT. It yields the protein CASRTEPRGMTEYF. The chain couples TRBV28 to TRBJ2-3; tentatively, D is TRBD1 or TRBD2 (5 bases each). The germline V gene encodes CDR1 MDHEN and CDR2 SYDVKM. This CDR3 spans 14 amino acids. The V and J ends lost 6 bases and 13 bases respectively, with 23 bases between them.

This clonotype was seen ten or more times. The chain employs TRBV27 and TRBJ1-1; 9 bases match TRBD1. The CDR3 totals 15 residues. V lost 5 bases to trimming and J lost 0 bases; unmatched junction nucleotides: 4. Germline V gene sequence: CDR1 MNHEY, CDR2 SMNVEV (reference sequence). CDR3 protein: CASSHRGLVNTEAFF. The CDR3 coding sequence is TGTGCCAGCAGTCACAGGGGGCTGGTGAACACTGAAGCTTTCTTT.

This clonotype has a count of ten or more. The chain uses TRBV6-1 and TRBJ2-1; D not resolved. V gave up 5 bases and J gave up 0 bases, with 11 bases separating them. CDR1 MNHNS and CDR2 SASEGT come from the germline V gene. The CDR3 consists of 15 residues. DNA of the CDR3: TGTGCCAGCAGTTTGAGCGCGAGCTCCTACAATGAGCAGTTCTTC. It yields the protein CASSLSASSYNEQFF.